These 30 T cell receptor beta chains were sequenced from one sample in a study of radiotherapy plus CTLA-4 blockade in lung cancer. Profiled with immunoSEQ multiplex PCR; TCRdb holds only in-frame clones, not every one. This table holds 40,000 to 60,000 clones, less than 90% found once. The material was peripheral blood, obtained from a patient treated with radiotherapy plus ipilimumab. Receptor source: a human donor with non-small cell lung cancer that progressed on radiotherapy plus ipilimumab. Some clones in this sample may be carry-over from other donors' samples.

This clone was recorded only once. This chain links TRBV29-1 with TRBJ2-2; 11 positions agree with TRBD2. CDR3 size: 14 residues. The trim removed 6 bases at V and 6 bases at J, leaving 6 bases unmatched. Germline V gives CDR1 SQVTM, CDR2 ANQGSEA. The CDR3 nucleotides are TGCAGCGTGACGACTAGCGGGGCATCCGGGGAGCTGTTTTTT. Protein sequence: CSVTTSGASGELFF.

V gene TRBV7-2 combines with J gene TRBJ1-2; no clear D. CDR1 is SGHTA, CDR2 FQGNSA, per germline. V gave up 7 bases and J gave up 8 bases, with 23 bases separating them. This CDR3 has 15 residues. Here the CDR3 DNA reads TGTGCCAGCACCCCTAGTTCGGCAGCCGACTGGGGCTACACCTTC. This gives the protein CASTPSSAADWGYTF.

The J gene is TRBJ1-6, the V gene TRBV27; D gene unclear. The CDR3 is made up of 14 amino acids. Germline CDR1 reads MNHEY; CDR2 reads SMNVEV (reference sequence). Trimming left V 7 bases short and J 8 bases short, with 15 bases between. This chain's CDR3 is CASIKVRADSPLHF. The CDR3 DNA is TGTGCCAGCATAAAGGTGAGGGCCGATTCACCCCTCCACTTT.

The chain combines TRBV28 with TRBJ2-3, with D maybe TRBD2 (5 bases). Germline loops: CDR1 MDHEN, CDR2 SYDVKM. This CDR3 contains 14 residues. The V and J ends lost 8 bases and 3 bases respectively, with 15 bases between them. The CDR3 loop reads CASVTVRRTDTQYF. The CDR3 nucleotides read TGTGCCAGCGTCACGGTCAGGAGGACAGATACGCAGTATTTT.

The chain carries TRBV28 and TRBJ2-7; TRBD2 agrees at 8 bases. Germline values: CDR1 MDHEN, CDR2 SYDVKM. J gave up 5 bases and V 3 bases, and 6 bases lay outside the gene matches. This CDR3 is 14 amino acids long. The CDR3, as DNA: TGTGCCAGCAGTTTTGTTAGCGGGACCGACGAGCAGTACTTC. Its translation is CASSFVSGTDEQYF.

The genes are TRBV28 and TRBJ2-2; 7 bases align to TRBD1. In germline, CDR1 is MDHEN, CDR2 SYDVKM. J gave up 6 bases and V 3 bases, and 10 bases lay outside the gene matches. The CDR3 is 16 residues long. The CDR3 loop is CASSLGLQGLAGELFF. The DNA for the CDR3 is TGTGCCAGCAGTTTGGGGCTACAGGGGTTGGCCGGGGAGCTGTTTTTT.

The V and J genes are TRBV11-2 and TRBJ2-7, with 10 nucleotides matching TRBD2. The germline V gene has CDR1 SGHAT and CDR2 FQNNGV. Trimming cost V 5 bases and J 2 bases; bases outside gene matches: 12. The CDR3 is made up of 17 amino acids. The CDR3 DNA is TGTGCCAGCAGCCAGAGGCTAGCGGGAGAAGTCGCCTACGAGCAGTACTTC. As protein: CASSQRLAGEVAYEQYF.

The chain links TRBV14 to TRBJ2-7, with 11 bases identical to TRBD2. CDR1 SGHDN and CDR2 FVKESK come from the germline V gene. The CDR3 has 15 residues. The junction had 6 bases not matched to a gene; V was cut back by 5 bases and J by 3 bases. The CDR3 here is CASSSLLAGDYEQYF. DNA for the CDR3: TGTGCCAGCAGCTCGTTACTAGCGGGAGACTACGAGCAGTACTTC.

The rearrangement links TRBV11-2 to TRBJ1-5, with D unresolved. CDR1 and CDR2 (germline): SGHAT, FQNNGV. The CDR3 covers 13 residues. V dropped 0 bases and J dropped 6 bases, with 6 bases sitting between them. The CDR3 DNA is TGTGCCAGCAGCTTAGAAAGGAGTCAGCCCCAGCATTTT. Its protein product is CASSLERSQPQHF.

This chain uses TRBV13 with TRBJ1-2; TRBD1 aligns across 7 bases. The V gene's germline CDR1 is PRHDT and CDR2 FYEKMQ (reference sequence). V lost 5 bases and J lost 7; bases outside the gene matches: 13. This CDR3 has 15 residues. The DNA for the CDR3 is TGTGCCAGCAGCCGCGACAGGGCACAAAGAGGTGGCTACACCTTC. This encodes CASSRDRAQRGGYTF.

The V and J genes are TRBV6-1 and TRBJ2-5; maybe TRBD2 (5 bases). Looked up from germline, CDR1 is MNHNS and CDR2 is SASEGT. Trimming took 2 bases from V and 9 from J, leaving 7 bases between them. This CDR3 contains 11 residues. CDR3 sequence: CASSETGAQYF. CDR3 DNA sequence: TGTGCCAGCAGTGAAACCGGGGCCCAGTACTTC.

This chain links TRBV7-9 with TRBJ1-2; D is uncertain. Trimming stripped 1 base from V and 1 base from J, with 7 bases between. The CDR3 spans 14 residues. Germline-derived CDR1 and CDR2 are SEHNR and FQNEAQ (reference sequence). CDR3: CASSLVTVNYGYTF. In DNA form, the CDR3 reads TGTGCCAGCAGCTTAGTTACGGTTAACTATGGCTACACCTTC.

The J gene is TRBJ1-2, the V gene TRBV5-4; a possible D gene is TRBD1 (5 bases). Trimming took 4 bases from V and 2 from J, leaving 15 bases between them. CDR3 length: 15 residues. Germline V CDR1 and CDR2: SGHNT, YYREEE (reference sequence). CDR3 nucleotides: TGTGCCAGCAGCAGCGGGGGAGGGGAAAACTATGGCTACACCTTC. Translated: CASSSGGGENYGYTF. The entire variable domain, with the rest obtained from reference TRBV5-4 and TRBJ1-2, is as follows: ETGVTQSPTHLIKTRGQQVTLRCSSQSGHNTVSWYQQALGQGPQFIFQYYREEENGRGNFPPRFSGLQFPNYSSELNVNALELDDSALYLCASSSGGGENYGYTFGSGTRLTVV.

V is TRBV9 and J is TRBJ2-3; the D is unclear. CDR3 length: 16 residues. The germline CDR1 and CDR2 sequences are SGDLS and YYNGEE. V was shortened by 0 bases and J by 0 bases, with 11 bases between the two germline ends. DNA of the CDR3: TGTGCCAGCAGCGTAGACAGCCATCCGAGCACAGATACGCAGTATTTT. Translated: CASSVDSHPSTDTQYF.

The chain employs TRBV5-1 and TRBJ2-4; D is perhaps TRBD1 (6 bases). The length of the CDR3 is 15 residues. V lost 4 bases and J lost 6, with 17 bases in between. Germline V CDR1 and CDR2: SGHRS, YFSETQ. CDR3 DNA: TGCGCCAGCAGCACCCTAGGACAGACTCGAAACATTCAGTACTTC. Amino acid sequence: CASSTLGQTRNIQYF. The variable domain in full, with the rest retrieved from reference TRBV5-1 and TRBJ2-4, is KAGVTQTPRYLIKTRGQQVTLSCSPISGHRSVSWYQQTPGQGLQFLFEYFSETQRNKGNFPGRFSGRQFSNSRSEMNVSTLELGDSALYLCASSTLGQTRNIQYFGAGTRLSVL.

The CDR3 spells CASSLQAGASGEQYF. The CDR3 bases are TGTGCCAGCAGTCTTCAAGCGGGAGCGTCCGGCGAGCAGTACTTC. The chain carries TRBV28 and TRBJ2-7; TRBD2 matches at 8 bases. V lost 5 bases and J lost 6; bases outside the gene matches: 12. There are 15 residues in the CDR3. Germline CDR1 and CDR2: MDHEN and SYDVKM.

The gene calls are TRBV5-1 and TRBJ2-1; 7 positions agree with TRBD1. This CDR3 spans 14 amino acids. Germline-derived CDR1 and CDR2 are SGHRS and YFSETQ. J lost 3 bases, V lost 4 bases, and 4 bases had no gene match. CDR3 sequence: CASSLGTVYNEQFF. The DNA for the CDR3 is TGCGCCAGCAGCCTCGGGACAGTCTACAATGAGCAGTTCTTC.

This CDR3 reads CASSRSPGDQPQHF. The CDR3 nucleotides read TGTGCCAGCAGTCGGAGTCCGGGTGATCAGCCCCAGCATTTT. The rearrangement joins TRBV6-5 to TRBJ1-5; D gene ambiguous. V shed 5 bases and J shed 5 bases, with 13 bases lying between them. From germline, CDR1 is MNHEY and CDR2 SVGAGI. The CDR3 extends over 14 amino acids.

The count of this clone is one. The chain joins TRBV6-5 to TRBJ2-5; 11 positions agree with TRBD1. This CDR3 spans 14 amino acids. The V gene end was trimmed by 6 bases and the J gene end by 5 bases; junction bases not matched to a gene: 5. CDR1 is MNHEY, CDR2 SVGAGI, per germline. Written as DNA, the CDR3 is TGTGCCAGCAGACGGGACAGGGGGACGGAGACCCAGTACTTC. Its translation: CASRRDRGTETQYF.

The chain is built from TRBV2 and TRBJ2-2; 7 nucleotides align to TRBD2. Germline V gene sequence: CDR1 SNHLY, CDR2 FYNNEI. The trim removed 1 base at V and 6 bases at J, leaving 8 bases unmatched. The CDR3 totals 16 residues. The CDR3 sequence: CASSEDGGFFPGELFF. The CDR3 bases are TGTGCCAGCAGTGAAGACGGGGGGTTTTTCCCCGGGGAGCTGTTTTTT. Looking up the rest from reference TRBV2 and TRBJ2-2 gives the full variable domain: EPEVTQTPSHQVTQMGQEVILRCVPISNHLYFYWYRQILGQKVEFLVSFYNNEISEKSEIFDDQFSVERPDGSNFTLKIRSTKLEDSAMYFCASSEDGGFFPGELFFGEGSRLTVL.

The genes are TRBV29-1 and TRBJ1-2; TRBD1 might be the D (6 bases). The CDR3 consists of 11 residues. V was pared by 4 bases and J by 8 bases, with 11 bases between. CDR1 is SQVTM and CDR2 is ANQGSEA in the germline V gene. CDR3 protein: CSVGGGPGYTF. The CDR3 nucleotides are TGCAGCGTTGGGGGGGGCCCGGGCTACACCTTC.

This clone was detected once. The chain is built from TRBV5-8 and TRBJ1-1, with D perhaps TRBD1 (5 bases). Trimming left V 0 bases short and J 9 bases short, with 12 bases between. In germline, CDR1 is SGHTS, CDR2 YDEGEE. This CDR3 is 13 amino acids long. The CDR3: CASSLAGTVKAFF. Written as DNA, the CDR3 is TGTGCCAGCAGCTTGGCTGGGACTGTGAAAGCTTTCTTT.

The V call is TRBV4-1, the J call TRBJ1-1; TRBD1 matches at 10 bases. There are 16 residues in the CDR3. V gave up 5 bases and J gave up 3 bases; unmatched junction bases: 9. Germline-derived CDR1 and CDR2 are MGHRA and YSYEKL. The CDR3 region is CASSAIRGQGYTEAFF. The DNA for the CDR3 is TGCGCCAGCAGCGCTATCAGGGGACAGGGGTACACTGAAGCTTTCTTT.

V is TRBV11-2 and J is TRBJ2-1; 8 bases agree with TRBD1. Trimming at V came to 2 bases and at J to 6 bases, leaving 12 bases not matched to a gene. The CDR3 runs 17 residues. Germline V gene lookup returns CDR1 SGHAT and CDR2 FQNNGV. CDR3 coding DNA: TGTGCCAGCAGCTTATACTCTCGGCAGGGGGCCTCCAATGAGCAGTTCTTC. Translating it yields CASSLYSRQGASNEQFF. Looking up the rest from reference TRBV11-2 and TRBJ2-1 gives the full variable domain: EAGVAQSPRYKIIEKRQSVAFWCNPISGHATLYWYQQILGQGPKLLIQFQNNGVVDDSQLPKDRFSAERLKGVDSTLKIQPAKLEDSAVYLCASSLYSRQGASNEQFFGPGTRLTVL.

The CDR3 reads CASSVVLTGDLGYTF. In DNA form, the CDR3 reads TGTGCCAGCAGCGTAGTTCTGACAGGGGACTTAGGCTACACCTTC. The chain uses TRBV9 and TRBJ1-2, with 8 positions matching TRBD1. Germline CDR1 is SGDLS and CDR2 is YYNGEE. V shed 0 bases and J 8 bases; nucleotides not matched to a gene: 9. There are 15 residues in the CDR3.

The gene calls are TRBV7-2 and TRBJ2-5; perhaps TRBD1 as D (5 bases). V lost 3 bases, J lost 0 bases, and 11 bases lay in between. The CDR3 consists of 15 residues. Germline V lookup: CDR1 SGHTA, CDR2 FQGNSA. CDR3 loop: CASSFGAIDQETQYF. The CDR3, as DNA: TGTGCCAGCAGCTTTGGGGCAATTGACCAAGAGACCCAGTACTTC.

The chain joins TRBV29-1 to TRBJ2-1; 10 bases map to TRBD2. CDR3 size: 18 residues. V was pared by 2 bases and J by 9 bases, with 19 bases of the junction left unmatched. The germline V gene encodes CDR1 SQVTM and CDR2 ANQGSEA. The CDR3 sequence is CSVEPDPPPSGSYREQFF. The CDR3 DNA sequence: TGCAGCGTTGAACCCGATCCCCCCCCTAGCGGGAGTTATCGTGAGCAGTTCTTC.

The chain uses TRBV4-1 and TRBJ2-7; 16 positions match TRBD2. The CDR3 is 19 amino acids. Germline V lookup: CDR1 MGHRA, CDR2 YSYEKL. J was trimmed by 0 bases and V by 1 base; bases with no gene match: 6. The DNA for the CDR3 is TGCGCCAGCAGCCAAGGGGGGGGACTAGCGGGGGGGTTCTCCTACGAGCAGTACTTC. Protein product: CASSQGGGLAGGFSYEQYF.

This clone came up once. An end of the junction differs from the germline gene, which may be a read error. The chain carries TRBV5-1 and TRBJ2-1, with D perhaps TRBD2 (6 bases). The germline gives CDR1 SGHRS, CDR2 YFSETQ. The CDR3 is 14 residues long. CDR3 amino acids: CASSLGDSYNEQFF. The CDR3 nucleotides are TGCGCCAGCAGCTTGGGGGACTCCTATAATGAGCAGTTCTTC.

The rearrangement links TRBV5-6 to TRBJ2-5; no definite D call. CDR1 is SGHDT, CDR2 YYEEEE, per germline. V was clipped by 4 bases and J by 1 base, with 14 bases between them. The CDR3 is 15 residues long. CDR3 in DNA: TGTGCCAGCAGCCCGGTGGGCCGTACCCAAGAGACCCAGTACTTC. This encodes CASSPVGRTQETQYF.